Listed below are T cell receptor beta chains from one sample, sequenced in a study of T cells in tuberculosis. Repertoires were generated with immunoSEQ multiplex PCR, while TCRdb's copy carries only in-frame clones and drops some. The sample has 30,000 or so clones; about 95% are singletons. Sequencing was carried out using PBMCs. Source of these receptors: a donor under 30 with latent tuberculosis or without tuberculosis infection. CDR3s include the opening cysteine and the closing phenylalanine or tryptophan.

J gene: TRBJ2-7; V gene: TRBV5-1; CDR3 protein: CASSLDRVMYEQYF
J gene: TRBJ2-3; V gene: TRBV5-1; CDR3 protein: CASSFAGGATDTQYF
J gene: TRBJ1-2; V gene: TRBV5-4; CDR3 protein: CASSAAQGARDGYTF
J gene: TRBJ1-2; V gene: TRBV29-1; CDR3 protein: CSVERGPGYGYTF
J gene: TRBJ2-3; V gene: TRBV6-5; CDR3 protein: CASSYTFTGSTDTQYF
J gene: TRBJ2-3; V gene: TRBV30; CDR3 protein: CACRATDTQYF
J gene: TRBJ1-2; V gene: TRBV5-4; CDR3 protein: CASSWDRNYGYTF
J gene: TRBJ1-3; V gene: TRBV11-2; CDR3 protein: CASSLDFGHTIYF
J gene: TRBJ2-1; V gene: TRBV19; CDR3 protein: CASSIRTSGGIGEQFF
J gene: TRBJ1-2; V gene: TRBV5-1; CDR3 protein: CASSQGQGKERGYTF
J gene: TRBJ2-1; V gene: TRBV5-1; CDR3 protein: CASELTSGRLNEQFF
J gene: TRBJ1-4; V gene: TRBV15; CDR3 protein: CATSTLDRGDEKLFF
J gene: TRBJ2-3; V gene: TRBV27; CDR3 protein: CASSLGRLTDTQYF
J gene: TRBJ2-1; V gene: TRBV6-5; CDR3 protein: CASSLKLAGYYNEQFF
J gene: TRBJ1-1; V gene: TRBV27; CDR3 protein: CASSLGRVNTEAFF
J gene: TRBJ1-2; V gene: TRBV7-9; CDR3 protein: CASSSDRGYGYTF
J gene: TRBJ1-2; V gene: TRBV27; CDR3 protein: CASSSQAGGAYGYTF